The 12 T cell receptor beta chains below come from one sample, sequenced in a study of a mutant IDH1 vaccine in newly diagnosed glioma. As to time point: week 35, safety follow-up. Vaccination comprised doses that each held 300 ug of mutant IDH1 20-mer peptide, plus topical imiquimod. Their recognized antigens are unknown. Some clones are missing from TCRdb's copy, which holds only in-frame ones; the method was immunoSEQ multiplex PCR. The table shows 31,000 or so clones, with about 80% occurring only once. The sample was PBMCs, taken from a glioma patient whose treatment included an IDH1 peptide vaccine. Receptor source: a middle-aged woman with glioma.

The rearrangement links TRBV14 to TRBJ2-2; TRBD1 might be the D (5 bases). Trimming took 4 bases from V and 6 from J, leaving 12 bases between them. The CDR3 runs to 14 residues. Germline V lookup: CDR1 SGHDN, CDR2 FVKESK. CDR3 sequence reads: CASSPGHVAGELFF. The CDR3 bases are TGTGCCAGCAGCCCAGGACACGTTGCCGGGGAGCTGTTTTTT.

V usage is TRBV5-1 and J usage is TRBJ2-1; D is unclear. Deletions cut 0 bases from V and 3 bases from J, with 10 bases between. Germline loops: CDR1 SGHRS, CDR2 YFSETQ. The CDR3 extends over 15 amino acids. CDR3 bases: TGCGCCAGCAGCTTGGAACCGGGTAACTACAATGAGCAGTTCTTC. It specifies CASSLEPGNYNEQFF. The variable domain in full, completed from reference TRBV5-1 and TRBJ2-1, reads KAGVTQTPRYLIKTRGQQVTLSCSPISGHRSVSWYQQTPGQGLQFLFEYFSETQRNKGNFPGRFSGRQFSNSRSEMNVSTLELGDSALYLCASSLEPGNYNEQFFGPGTRLTVL.

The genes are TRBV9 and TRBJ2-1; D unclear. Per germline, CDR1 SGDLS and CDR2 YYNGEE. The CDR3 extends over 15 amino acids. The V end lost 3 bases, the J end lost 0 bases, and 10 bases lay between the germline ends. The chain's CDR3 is CASSGDIGSYNEQFF. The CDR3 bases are TGTGCCAGCAGCGGAGACATAGGCTCCTACAATGAGCAGTTCTTC.

The CDR3: CASSDPTGGDYGYTF. Written as DNA, the CDR3 is TGTGCCAGTAGTGACCCGACAGGGGGTGACTATGGCTACACCTTC. V is TRBV19 and J is TRBJ1-2; 9 bases are a match to TRBD1. The junction had 7 bases not matched to a gene; V was cut back by 5 bases and J by 3 bases. The CDR3 covers 15 residues. CDR1 is LNHDA, CDR2 SQIVND, per germline (reference sequence).

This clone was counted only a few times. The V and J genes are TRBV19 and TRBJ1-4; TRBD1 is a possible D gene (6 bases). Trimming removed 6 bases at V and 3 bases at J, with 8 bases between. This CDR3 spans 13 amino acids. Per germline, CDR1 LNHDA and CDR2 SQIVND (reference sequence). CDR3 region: CASRDRSNEKLFF. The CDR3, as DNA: TGTGCCAGTAGGGACAGATCTAATGAAAAACTGTTTTTT.

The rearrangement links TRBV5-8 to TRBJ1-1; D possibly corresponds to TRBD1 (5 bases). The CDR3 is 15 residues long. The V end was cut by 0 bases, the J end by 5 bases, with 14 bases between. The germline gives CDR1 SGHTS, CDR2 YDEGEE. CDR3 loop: CASSLVTRDPTEAFF. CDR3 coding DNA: TGTGCCAGCAGCTTGGTTACGAGGGACCCTACTGAAGCTTTCTTT.

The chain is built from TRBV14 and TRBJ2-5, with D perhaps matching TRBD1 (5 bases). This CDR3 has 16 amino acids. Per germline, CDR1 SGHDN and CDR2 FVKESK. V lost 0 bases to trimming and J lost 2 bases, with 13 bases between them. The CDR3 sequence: CASSQDRNRYQETQYF. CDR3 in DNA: TGTGCCAGCAGCCAAGATAGGAACAGGTATCAAGAGACCCAGTACTTC.

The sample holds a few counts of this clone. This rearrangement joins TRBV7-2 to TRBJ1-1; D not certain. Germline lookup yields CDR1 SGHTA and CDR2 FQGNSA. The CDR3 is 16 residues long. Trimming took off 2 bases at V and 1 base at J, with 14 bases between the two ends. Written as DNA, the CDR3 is TGTGCCAGCAGCTTAAGGCCGCAAGGGAAGAACACTGAAGCTTTCTTT. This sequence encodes CASSLRPQGKNTEAFF.

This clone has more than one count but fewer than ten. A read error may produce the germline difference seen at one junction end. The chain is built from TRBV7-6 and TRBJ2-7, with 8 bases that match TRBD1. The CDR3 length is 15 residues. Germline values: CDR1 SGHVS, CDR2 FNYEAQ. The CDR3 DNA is TGTGCCAGCAGCATAGCCCCAAGACAGGGGAACGAGCAGTACTTC. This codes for CASSIAPRQGNEQYF.

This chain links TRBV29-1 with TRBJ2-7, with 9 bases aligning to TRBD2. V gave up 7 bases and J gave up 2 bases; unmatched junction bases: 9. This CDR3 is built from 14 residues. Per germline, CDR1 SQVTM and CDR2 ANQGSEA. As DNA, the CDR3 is TGCAGCGGCGGGGGGGCAGGGAGCACCTACGAGCAGTACTTC. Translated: CSGGGAGSTYEQYF.

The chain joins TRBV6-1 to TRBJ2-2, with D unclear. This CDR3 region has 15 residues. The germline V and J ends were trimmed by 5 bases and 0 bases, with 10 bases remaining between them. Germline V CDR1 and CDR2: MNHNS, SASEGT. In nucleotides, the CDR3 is TGTGCCAGCAGTCCTGGCAACACGAACACCGGGGAGCTGTTTTTT. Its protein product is CASSPGNTNTGELFF.

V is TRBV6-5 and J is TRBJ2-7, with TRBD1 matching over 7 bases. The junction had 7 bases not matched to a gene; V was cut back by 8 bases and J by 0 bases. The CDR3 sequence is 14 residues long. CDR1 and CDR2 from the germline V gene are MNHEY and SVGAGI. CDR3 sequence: CASQGPGGSYEQYF. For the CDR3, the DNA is TGTGCCAGCCAGGGTCCAGGGGGCTCCTACGAGCAGTACTTC.